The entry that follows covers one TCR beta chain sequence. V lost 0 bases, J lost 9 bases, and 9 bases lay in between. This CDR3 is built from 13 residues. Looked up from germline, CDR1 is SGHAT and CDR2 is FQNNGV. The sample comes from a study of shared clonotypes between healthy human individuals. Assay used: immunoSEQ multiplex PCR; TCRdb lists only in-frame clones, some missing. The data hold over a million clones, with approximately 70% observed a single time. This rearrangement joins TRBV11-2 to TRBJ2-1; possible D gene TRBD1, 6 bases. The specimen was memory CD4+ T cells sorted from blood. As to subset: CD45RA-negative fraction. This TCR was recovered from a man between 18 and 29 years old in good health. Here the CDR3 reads CASSLDVGAEQFF. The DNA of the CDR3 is TGTGCCAGCAGCTTAGATGTGGGGGCTGAGCAGTTCTTC.